The present entry profiles one T cell receptor beta chain with its context. The PCR had 60 Vbeta and 13 Jbeta primers. The protocol was immunoSEQ multiplex PCR, while the TCRdb copy is restricted to in-frame clones and leaves out a portion. This repertoire shows roughly 250,000 clones, approximately 85% found once; its top ten account for roughly 2%. These data come from a study of cytomegalovirus exposure and HLA in healthy donors. Those who donated were healthy bone marrow donors. Sequenced: PBMCs. This clonotype originated in a woman aged 40 to 49 in good health and CMV-seropositive.

CDR3 sequence: CASSWGRRELSYEQYF. CDR3 in DNA: TGTGCCAGCAGCTGGGGTAGGCGGGAGCTCTCCTACGAGCAGTACTTC. The J gene is TRBJ2-7, the V gene TRBV5-4, with 7 bases identical to TRBD2. The CDR3 runs to 16 residues. Germline V gene data show CDR1 as SGHNT and CDR2 as YYREEE (reference sequence). V lost 3 bases, J lost 0 bases, and 9 bases stayed unmatched.